Reported below is one T cell receptor beta chain. Antigen specificity is unknown. Time point defined: late sampling 161 to 241 days after vaccination in three convalescent patients. Treatment here: roughly 11-day PBMC culture with coronavirus spike peptide pools or control peptides (ViraFEST assay). This entry is derived from a study of vaccination and CD4 T cells after COVID-19. Looking at the study overall: Stimulation of cells relied on overlapping spike peptides derived from SARS-CoV-2, HCoV-NL63, HCoV-OC43 and HCoV-229E. Researchers treated control cultures with a CEFX pool, an HIV-1 Nef pool, or no peptide.

The Oncomine TCR Beta short-read assay sequenced DNA from cultured CD4+ T cells. Each CDR3 protein is one row after TCRdb ran MiXCR on the PCR reads. The profile shows more than 20,000 distinct CDR3 sequences, more than 45% of them singletons. This CDR3 has 14 amino acids. Sequenced here: CD4+ T cells from blood, cultured in vitro, sampled about 7 months after SARS-CoV-2 vaccination. The TCR was taken from a human donor who had recovered from COVID-19. The J gene is TRBJ2-7, the V gene TRBV1; TRBD1 is the table's D call and was not checked against the DNA. TRBV1 is reported as a pseudogene. The CDR3 reads CTSSQIGQGCEQYF. The CDR3 DNA is TGCACCAGCAGCCAAATTGGACAGGGGTGCGAGCAGTACTTC.